The subject of this entry is one TCR beta chain. What it recognizes is unknown. The sample originates from a study of OX40 agonist ivuxolimab in advanced cancers. There are 11 residues in the CDR3. The germline gives CDR1 DFQATT, CDR2 SNEGSKA (reference sequence). Study findings and constraints: Compared with CD4+, CD8+ T cells on average had more expanded clones.

Produced via immunoSEQ multiplex PCR; TCRdb's table is partial and in-frame only. The sample contains 50,000 to 80,000 clones, more than 80% of which appear only once. The chain carries TRBV20-1 and TRBJ1-2; D may be TRBD1 (6 bases). The TCR originated in an adult with an advanced solid tumor such as melanoma, head and neck, liver or kidney cancer. The sample was CD4+ or CD8+ T cells sorted from blood, taken in a trial of the OX40 agonist ivuxolimab. CDR3 coding DNA: TGCAGGGAAGCAGGGGACTATGGCTACACCTTC. Translation gives CREAGDYGYTF.